This is a list of T cell receptor beta chains from one sample in a study of blood T cell repertoires in COVID-19. Clones were sequenced by immunoSEQ multiplex PCR, and TCRdb holds only the in-frame ones, with some missing. In the table there are 85,000 to 110,000 clones, nearly 90% of which are singletons. The material sequenced was peripheral blood. The receptors shown here come from a man over 45 in a cohort sampled during active COVID-19. The CDR3 runs from the conserved cysteine through the conserved F or W. A D gene is named only where the DNA matches it firmly.

d_call	v_call	j_call	cdr3_aa
TRBD1	TRBV10-2	TRBJ1-6	CASSQLGTGRSGNSPLHF
TRBD1	TRBV5-1	TRBJ1-5	CASSTGQENQPQHF
NA	TRBV19	TRBJ2-2	CASSIAGRPTGELFF
NA	TRBV9	TRBJ2-1	CASSGGQSLPQFF
NA	TRBV7-3	TRBJ1-4	CASSSIGRGKLFF
TRBD1	TRBV27	TRBJ1-5	CASSSEPGQGKNQPQHF
NA	TRBV3-1/TRBV3-2	TRBJ1-2	CASSQPTRGYGYTF
TRBD1	TRBV4-1	TRBJ1-6	CASSPDRVNSPLHF
NA	TRBV5-1	TRBJ2-5	CASSLTGEETQYF
TRBD1	TRBV20-1	TRBJ2-1	CSAGGTGNNEQFF
NA	TRBV5-1	TRBJ2-7	CASSVGTSPVRYF
NA	TRBV13	TRBJ2-3	CASSLASAQDTQYF
NA	TRBV3-1/TRBV3-2	TRBJ2-6	CASSDRPPTSGANVLTF
NA	TRBV7-9	TRBJ2-3	CASSSDPEGGGDTQYF
TRBD2	TRBV5-1	TRBJ2-5	CASSETSGRQETQYF
NA	TRBV7-6	TRBJ1-2	CASSLDEGGEYGTF
NA	TRBV9	TRBJ1-3	CASSTEVSGNTIYF
TRBD1	TRBV7-3	TRBJ2-1	CASTPDPRTGVHEQFF
TRBD1	TRBV5-1	TRBJ2-7	CASSSGQGATEQYF
NA	TRBV19	TRBJ2-5	CASSSTGQETQYF
NA	TRBV7-3	TRBJ1-1	CASSLLTDTEAFF
TRBD1	TRBV3-1/TRBV3-2	TRBJ2-5	CASSPGQGAGYRRETQYF
NA	TRBV24-1	TRBJ2-5	CATSDPTRYAETQYF
NA	TRBV27	TRBJ1-2	CASSKREIDGYTF
TRBD1	TRBV7-9	TRBJ1-4	CASSQPWTGGDEKLFF
TRBD2	TRBV19	TRBJ2-3	CASSTWSGGASGTDTQYF
TRBD2	TRBV7-2	TRBJ2-2	CASSLGSGAEELFF
NA	TRBV5-6	TRBJ2-1	CASGRGIPFF
TRBD1	TRBV18	TRBJ2-5	CASSPIRTGGMETQYF
NA	TRBV29-1	TRBJ2-7	CSVAGLAGRGSSYEQYF
TRBD2	TRBV11-2	TRBJ2-5	CASSLARGGETQYF
NA	TRBV7-2	TRBJ2-3	CASRGSPDTQYF
NA	TRBV19	TRBJ1-3	CASSVPGTQPGNTIYF
TRBD2	TRBV7-8	TRBJ2-7	CASTVGLAGGSYEQYF
TRBD1	TRBV6-5	TRBJ1-1	CASSRQGQNTEAFF
NA	TRBV6-5	TRBJ2-7	CASRGGEQYF
NA	TRBV2	TRBJ1-3	CASSELGPGNTIYF
TRBD1	TRBV6-5	TRBJ2-3	CASSYQGARTDTQYF